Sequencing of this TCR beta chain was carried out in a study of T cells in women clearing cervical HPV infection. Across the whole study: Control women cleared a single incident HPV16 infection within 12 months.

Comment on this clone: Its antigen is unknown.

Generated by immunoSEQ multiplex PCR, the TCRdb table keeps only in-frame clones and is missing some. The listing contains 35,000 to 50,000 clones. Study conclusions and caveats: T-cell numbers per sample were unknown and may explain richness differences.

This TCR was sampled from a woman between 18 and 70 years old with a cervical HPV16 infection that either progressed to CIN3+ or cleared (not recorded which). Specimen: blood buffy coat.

Partial CDR3 DNA: TGTGCCAGGCCGACAGGGGACACTGAA. Amino acid sequence: CARPTGDTE. The whole CDR3 is CARPTGDTEAFF. The genes are TRBV7-9 and TRBJ1-1, with 8 bases lining up with TRBD1. The CDR3 end is not reached by the read, which stops 3 residues before it; the germline J gene fills it in. With V trimmed by 9 bases and J by 3 bases, 3 bases remained unmatched. CDR3 size: 12 residues. The germline gives CDR1 SEHNR, CDR2 FQNEAQ (reference sequence).